This T cell receptor (beta chain) was found in a study of cytomegalovirus exposure and HLA in healthy donors. Study-wide context: The 120 validation repertoires and the approximately 630 first-cohort repertoires shared a platform, a later analysis reported.

Worth noting for this clone: Its antigen remains unidentified.

TCRdb's copy holds only in-frame clones and misses some; the assay was immunoSEQ multiplex PCR. Of approximately 150,000 clones listed, roughly 84% are singletons. Points from the study as a whole: There were a few CMV-associated chains whose specificity for CMV antigens was confirmed in vitro. Cytomegalovirus association was assigned to about 150 TCR beta chains.

In germline, CDR1 is MRHNA, CDR2 SNTAGT. V was shortened by 3 bases and J by 8 bases, with 17 bases between the two germline ends. The CDR3 is 15 residues long. The chain has TRBV6-4 and TRBJ2-1; D perhaps matches TRBD2 (6 bases). Sample: PBMCs. The origin of this receptor is a man aged 25-45 years in good health and CMV-seropositive. CDR3 residues: CASSEGLASVYEQFF. DNA of the CDR3: TGTGCCAGCAGTGAGGGGTTAGCTAGCGTCTATGAGCAGTTCTTC.